This record looks at one T cell receptor (beta chain) sequence and its context. Its cognate antigen has yet to be identified. No much larger clone exists at a distance of one base, and base qualities are not known. V is cut back by 2 bases and J by 8 bases, with 5 bases in the junction unmatched. The germline V gene gives CDR1 as SGDLS and CDR2 as YYNGEE. Taken from cysteine to phenylalanine, the CDR3 has 13 residues. The DNA shown is the 39-base CDR3, in frame from base 1. TCR CDR3 regions were amplified from genomic DNA by multiplex PCR using the deep immunoSEQ assay. For each cell subset, the extracted genomic DNA was distributed evenly across all wells of several immunoSEQ 96-well plates, and each plate served as one replicate. Each replicate PCR for sorted subsets received approximately 220 ng genomic DNA, equal to tens of thousands of T cell genomes. Purified libraries were measured with a Qubit 3.0 fluorometer, size-checked on a Bioanalyzer 2100, and measured again with the KAPA Library Quantification kit. Every immunoSEQ 96-well plate was sequenced on a separate single-read 150-cycle Illumina NextSeq 550 flow cell. Concerning the study's data processing: Because only junctional sequences without quality scores were contained in the immunoSEQ output, filtering matching that applied to full-length reads could not be performed. Sequences were annotated with PyIR, a Python wrapper for IgBLAST v1.9, and V/J genes and CDR3 were assigned using IMGT germline references. Reads were removed for weak V/J assignments (E-value above 1e-6), missing CDR3, stop codons, out-of-frame junctions, or ambiguous translated residues. V3J clonotypes were defined by identical inferred V gene, J gene, and CDR3 amino acid sequence. Percentage overlap between repertoires was computed as shared unique clonotypes divided by the size of the smaller repertoire. RTK rarefaction, the Chao1 estimator, and Recon v2.1 estimates of unobserved clonotypes were used to assess repertoire richness. OLGA was used to compute generation probabilities for all TCRbeta clonotypes that the gDNA method yielded from several donors. TCRdb re-hosts the immuneACCESS table, in-frame sequences only. Its copies lack some clones; in the studies checked, an unresolved V gene accounts for under half of them, and the cause for the rest is not known. That table supplies the V and J calls and clone size; D and trimming were determined from the DNA. This sample gives 2 million to 2.5 million clones in total; around 95% of them show up just once. The top ten clones comprise 0.13% of the sample.

The entry originates in a study of shared clonotypes between healthy human individuals (dated by TCRdb to the early 2020s). Broadly, across the study: The cohort included three men and a couple of women between 18 and 49 years of age. Per donor, three plates each were used for CD4 naive and CD4 memory, two for CD8 naive, and one for CD8 memory. Blood TCR repertoires of a handful of healthy adults were deeply sequenced to estimate repertoire size and the extent of clonotype sharing between individuals. To increase sequencing depth and limit assay-specific biases, TCR repertoire library preparation and sequencing were carried out by different laboratories using diverse techniques. Each donor's leukapheresis produced roughly between roughly 0.9 and 8.9 billion PBMCs. General findings and caveats noted by the study authors: Roughly 5.2% of naive CD4, approximately 3.7% of naive CD8, 2.3% of memory CD4, and 0.4% of memory CD8 clonotypes were shared across several donors. Only blood was sampled, and tissue TCR repertoires likely differ from those in blood. Based on pairwise subsampling, the degree of clonotype sharing among donors was expected to be affected by sequencing depth. Compared with non-shared clonotypes, clonotypes shared by all four sorted-subset donors had higher generation probabilities. Because the study included a small number of donors, the genetic and exposure-history diversity represented was limited. Estimated clonotype richness was generally larger for naive than for memory subsets. Incomplete sequencing was indicated by rarefaction of sorted-subset datasets, despite the large sequencing depth.

The donors were healthy, HIV-negative adults who had no recently reported acute infections or vaccinations. Only Caucasian adults living in Nashville, Tennessee, USA were represented among the donors. CD4+ T cells were enriched through magnetic negative selection, after which naive cells were positively selected on CD45RA and the remaining negative fraction served as the memory subset. Blood was obtained by leukapheresis, after which PBMCs were separated by Ficoll-Histopaque density gradient centrifugation and cryopreserved in liquid nitrogen vapor phase. Analytical flow cytometry was used to check the purity and quantity of every magnetically sorted T cell population. From each sorted fraction, genomic DNA was isolated and quantified by UV absorbance on a Nanodrop 2000c.

This receptor was taken from a young man in good health. In this chain, TRBV9 is recombined with TRBJ1-2; the junction holds 8 bases that match TRBD1. Sequenced: naive CD4+ T cells sorted from blood. The cell subset or site label, read with the paper, signifies: CD45RA+ positively selected. The bases are TGTGCCAGCAGCGTGCAGGGGGCGAGGGGCTACACCTTC. This gives the protein CASSVQGARGYTF.